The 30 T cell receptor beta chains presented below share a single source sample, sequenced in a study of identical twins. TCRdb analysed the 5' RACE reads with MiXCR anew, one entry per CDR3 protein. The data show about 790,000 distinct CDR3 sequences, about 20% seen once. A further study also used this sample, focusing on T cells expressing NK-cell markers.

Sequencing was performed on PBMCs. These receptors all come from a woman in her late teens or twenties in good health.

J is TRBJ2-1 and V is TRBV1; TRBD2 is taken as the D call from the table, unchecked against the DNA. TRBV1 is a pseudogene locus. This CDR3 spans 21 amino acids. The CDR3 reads CTSSQVSPRYLSGLEVAEQFF. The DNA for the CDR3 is TGCACCAGCAGCCAAGTTAGCCCCAGGTACCTCTCGGGACTAGAGGTAGCTGAGCAGTTCTTC.

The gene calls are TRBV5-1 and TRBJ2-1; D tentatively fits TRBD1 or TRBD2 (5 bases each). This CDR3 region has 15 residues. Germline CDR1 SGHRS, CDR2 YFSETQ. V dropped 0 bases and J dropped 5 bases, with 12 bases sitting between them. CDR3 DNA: TGCGCCAGCAGCTTGGGCCCCCGGGGCAACAATGAGCAGTTCTTC. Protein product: CASSLGPRGNNEQFF.

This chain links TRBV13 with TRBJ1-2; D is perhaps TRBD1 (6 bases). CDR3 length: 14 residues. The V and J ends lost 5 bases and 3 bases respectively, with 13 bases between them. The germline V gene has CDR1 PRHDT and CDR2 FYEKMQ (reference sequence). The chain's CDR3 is CASSGPGAHYGYTF. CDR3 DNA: TGTGCCAGCAGCGGACCGGGGGCTCACTATGGCTACACCTTC.

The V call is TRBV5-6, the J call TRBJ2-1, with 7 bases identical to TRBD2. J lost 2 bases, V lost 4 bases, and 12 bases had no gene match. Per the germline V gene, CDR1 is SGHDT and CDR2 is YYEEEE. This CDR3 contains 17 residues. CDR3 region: CASSPPASGPTYNEQFF. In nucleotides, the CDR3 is TGTGCCAGCAGCCCCCCGGCTAGCGGTCCTACCTACAATGAGCAGTTCTTC.

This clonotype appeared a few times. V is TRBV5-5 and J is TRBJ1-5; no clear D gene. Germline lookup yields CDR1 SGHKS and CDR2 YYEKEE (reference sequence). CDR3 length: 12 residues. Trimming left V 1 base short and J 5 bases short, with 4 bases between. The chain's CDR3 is CASSLLHQPQHF. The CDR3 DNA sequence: TGTGCCAGCAGCTTGTTGCATCAGCCCCAGCATTTT.

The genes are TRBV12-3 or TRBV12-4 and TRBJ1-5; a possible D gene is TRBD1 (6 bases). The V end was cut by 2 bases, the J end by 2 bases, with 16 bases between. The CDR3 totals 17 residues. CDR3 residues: CASSLQGWYWGNQPQHF. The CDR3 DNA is TGTGCCAGCAGTTTACAGGGGTGGTATTGGGGCAATCAGCCCCAGCATTTT.

In nucleotides, the CDR3 is TGTGCCAGCAGCCAAGATCGCCGGGGAATGGGGACTGAAGCTTTCTTT. Its protein product is CASSQDRRGMGTEAFF. The chain is built from TRBV3-1 and TRBJ1-1; D is unclear. This CDR3 is built from 16 residues. CDR1 LGHDT and CDR2 YNNKEL come from the germline V gene (reference sequence). V was trimmed by 0 bases and J by 5 bases, leaving 16 bases between them.

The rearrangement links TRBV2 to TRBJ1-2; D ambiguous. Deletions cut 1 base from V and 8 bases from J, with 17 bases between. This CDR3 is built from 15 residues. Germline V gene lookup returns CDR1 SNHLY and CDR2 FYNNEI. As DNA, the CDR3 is TGTGCCAGCAGTGAAGGATGGGGTATCGGCATCGGCTACACCTTC. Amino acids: CASSEGWGIGIGYTF.

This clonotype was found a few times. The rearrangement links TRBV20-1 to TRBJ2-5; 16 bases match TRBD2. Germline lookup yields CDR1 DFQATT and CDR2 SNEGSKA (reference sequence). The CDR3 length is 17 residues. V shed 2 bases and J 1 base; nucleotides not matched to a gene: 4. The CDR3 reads CSARKGLAGGTQETQYF. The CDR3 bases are TGCAGTGCTAGAAAGGGACTAGCGGGGGGGACCCAAGAGACCCAGTACTTC.

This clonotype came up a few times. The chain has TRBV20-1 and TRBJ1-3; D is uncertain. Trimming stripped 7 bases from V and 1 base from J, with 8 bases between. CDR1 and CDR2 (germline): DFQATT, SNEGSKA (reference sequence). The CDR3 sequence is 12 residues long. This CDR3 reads CSVPTSGNTIYF. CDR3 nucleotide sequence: TGCAGTGTTCCAACTTCTGGAAACACCATATATTTT.

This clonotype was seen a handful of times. CDR3 region: CASSRPPGTGKETQYF. In DNA, the CDR3 is TGTGCCAGCAGCCGACCCCCCGGGACAGGGAAAGAGACCCAGTACTTC. This sequence joins TRBV6-1 and TRBJ2-5, with 9 bases that match TRBD1. The CDR3 covers 16 residues. Germline-derived CDR1 and CDR2 are MNHNS and SASEGT. The V and J ends lost 6 bases and 3 bases, in that order; junction bases with no gene match: 11.

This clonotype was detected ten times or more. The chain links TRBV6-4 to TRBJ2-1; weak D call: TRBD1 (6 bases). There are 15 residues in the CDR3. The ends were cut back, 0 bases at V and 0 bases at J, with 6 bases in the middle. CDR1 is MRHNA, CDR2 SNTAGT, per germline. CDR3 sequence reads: CASSDSGHSYNEQFF. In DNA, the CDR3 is TGTGCCAGCAGTGACTCGGGACACTCCTACAATGAGCAGTTCTTC.

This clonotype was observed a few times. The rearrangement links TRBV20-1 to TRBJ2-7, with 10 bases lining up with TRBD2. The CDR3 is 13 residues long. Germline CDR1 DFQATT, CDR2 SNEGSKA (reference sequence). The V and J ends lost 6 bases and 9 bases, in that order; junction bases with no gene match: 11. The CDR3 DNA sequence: TGCAGTGCAAGCCCGGGACTAGCGACAGGGCAGTACTTC. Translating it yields CSASPGLATGQYF.

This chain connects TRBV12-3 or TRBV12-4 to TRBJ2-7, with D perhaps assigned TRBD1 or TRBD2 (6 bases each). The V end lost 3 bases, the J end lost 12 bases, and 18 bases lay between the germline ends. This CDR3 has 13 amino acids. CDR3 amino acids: CASSLGGGRGLYF. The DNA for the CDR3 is TGTGCCAGCAGTTTGGGTGGGGGGCGCGGACTGTACTTC.

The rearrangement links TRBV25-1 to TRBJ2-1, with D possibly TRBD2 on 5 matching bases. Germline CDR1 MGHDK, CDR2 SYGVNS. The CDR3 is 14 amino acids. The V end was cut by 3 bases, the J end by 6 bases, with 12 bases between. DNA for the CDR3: TGTGCCAGCAGTGACCCCGGACTGTCCAATGAGCAGTTCTTC. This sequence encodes CASSDPGLSNEQFF.

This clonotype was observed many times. The CDR3 nucleotides read TGTGCCAGCAGCACACTAGGAGCTAGGGATAGCACAGATACGCAGTATTTT. Its protein product is CASSTLGARDSTDTQYF. V usage is TRBV9 and J usage is TRBJ2-3; possible D gene TRBD2, 5 bases. The CDR3 length is 17 residues. CDR1 is SGDLS, CDR2 YYNGEE, per germline. The V end was cut by 4 bases, the J end by 0 bases, with 18 bases between.

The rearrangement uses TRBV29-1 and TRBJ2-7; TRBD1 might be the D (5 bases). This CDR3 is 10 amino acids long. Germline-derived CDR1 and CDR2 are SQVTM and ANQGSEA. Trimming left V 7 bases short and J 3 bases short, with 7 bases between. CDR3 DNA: TGCAGCGGGACATACTACGAGCAGTACTTC. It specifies CSGTYYEQYF.

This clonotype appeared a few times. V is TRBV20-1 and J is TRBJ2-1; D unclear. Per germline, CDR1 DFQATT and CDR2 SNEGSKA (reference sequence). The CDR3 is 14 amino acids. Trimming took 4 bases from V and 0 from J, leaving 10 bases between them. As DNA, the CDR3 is TGCAGTGCTACGACTCCGTTCTCCTACAATGAGCAGTTCTTC. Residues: CSATTPFSYNEQFF.

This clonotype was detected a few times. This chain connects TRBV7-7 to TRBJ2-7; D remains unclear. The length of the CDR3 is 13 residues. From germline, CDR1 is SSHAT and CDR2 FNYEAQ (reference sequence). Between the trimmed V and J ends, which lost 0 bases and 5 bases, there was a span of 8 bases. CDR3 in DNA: TGTGCCAGCAGCTTAGCGCCAAGTGACGAGCAGTACTTC. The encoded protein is CASSLAPSDEQYF.

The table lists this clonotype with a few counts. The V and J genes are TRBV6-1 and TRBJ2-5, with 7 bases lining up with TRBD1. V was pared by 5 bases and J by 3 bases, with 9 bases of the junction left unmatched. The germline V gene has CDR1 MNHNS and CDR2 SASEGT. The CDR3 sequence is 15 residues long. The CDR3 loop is CASSPDRLNEETQYF. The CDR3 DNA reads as TGTGCCAGCAGTCCGGACAGGTTAAACGAAGAGACCCAGTACTTC.

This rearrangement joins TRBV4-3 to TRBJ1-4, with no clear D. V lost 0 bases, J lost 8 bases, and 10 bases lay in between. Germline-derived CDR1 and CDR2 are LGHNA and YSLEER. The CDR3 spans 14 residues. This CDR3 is CASSQEIGLEKLFF. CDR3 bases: TGCGCCAGCAGCCAAGAAATTGGATTAGAAAAACTGTTTTTT.

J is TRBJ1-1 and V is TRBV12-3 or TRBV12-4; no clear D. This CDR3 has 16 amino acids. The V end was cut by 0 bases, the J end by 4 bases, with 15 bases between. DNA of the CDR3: TGTGCCAGCAGTTTAGCGAGCTTACCCGGAGGCACTGAAGCTTTCTTT. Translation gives CASSLASLPGGTEAFF.

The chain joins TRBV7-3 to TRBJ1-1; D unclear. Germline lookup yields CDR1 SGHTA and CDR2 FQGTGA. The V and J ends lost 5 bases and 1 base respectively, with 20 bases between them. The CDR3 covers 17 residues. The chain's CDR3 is CASSPFRVRKRNTEAFF. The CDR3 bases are TGTGCCAGCAGCCCTTTCCGGGTCAGGAAGAGGAACACTGAAGCTTTCTTT. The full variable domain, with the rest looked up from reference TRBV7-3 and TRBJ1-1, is GAGVSQTPSNKVTEKGKYVELRCDPISGHTALYWYRQSLGQGPEFLIYFQGTGAADDSGLPNDRFFAVRPEGSVSTLKIQRTERGDSAVYLCASSPFRVRKRNTEAFFGQGTRLTVV.

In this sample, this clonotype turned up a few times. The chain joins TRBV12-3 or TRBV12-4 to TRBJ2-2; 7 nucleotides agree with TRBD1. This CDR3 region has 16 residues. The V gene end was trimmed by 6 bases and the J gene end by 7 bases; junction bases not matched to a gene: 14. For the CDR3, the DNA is TGTGCCAGCAGCCCACGACAGGGTATAATCTACGGGGAGCTGTTTTTT. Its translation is CASSPRQGIIYGELFF.

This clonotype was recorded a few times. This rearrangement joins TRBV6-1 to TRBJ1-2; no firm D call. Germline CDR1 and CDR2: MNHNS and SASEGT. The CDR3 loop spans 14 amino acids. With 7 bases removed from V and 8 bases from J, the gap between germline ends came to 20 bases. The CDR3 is CASTLSSRGAGYTF. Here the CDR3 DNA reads TGTGCCAGCACCTTATCCTCAAGAGGAGCGGGCTACACCTTC.

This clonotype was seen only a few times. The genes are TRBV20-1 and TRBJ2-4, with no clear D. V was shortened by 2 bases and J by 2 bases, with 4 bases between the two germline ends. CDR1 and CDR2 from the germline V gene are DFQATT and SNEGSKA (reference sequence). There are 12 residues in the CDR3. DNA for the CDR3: TGCAGTGCTAGAAGGTCCAAAAACATTCAGTACTTC. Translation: CSARRSKNIQYF.

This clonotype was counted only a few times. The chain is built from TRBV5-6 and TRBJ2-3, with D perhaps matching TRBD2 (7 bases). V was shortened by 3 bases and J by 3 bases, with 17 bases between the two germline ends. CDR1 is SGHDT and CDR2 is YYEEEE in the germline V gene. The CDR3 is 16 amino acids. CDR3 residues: CASSSRRGLGTDTQYF. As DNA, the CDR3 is TGTGCCAGCAGCTCCCGGCGGGGGCTTGGAACAGATACGCAGTATTTT.

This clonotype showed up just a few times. As DNA, the CDR3 is TGCGCCAGCAGCCAAGACTCCAGGAGCACAGATACGCAGTATTTT. It codes for CASSQDSRSTDTQYF. The J gene is TRBJ2-3, the V gene TRBV4-3; D unclear. The germline gives CDR1 LGHNA, CDR2 YSLEER. V lost 0 bases, J lost 0 bases, and 7 bases lay in between. The CDR3 is 15 residues long.

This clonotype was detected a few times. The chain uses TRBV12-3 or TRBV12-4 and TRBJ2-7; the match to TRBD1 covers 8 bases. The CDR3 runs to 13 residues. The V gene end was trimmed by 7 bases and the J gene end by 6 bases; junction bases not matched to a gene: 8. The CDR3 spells CASTRTGLGEQYF. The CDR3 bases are TGTGCCAGCACTCGGACAGGGTTGGGCGAGCAGTACTTC.

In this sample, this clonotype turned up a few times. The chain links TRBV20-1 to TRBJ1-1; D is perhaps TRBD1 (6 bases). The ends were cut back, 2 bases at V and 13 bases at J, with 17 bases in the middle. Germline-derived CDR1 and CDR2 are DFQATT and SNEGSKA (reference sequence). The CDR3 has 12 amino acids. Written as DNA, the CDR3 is TGCAGTGCTAGAAGTGCGCTAAAACAGGGTTTCTTT. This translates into CSARSALKQGFF.